These T cell receptor beta chains were read from a single sample in a study of identical twins. TCRdb processed the 5' RACE reads anew with MiXCR; each CDR3 protein has one entry. Of some 1,700,000 distinct CDR3 sequences listed, under 35% are singletons. The sequencing sample was made of cord blood. The receptor set was obtained from a newborn girl in good health. The CDR3 runs from the conserved cysteine through the conserved F or W. Fields, in order: D gene, V gene, J gene, CDR3 length, clone size, CDR3 protein, CDR3 DNA. D genes are given only for firm matches. Not every row has a clone size; where given, it reads once, few, many or a size class.

>TRBD2|TRBV4-1|TRBJ2-1|16|-
CASRLMDGGIGNEQFF
TGCGCCAGCAGACTAATGGACGGGGGGATTGGGAATGAGCAGTTCTTC
>-|TRBV4-1|TRBJ1-2|15|-
CASSQDLRQGSGCTF
TGCGCCAGCAGCCAAGATCTTAGGCAGGGTTCTGGCTGCACCTTC
>-|TRBV2|TRBJ1-5|15|few
CASSEVTGLNQPQHF
TGTGCCAGCAGTGAAGTTACCGGTCTCAATCAGCCCCAGCATTTT
>TRBD2|TRBV4-2|TRBJ2-1|17|-
CASSQDVLGLQNNEQFF
TGTGCCAGCAGCCAAGACGTCCTGGGACTACAGAACAATGAGCAGTTCTTC
>-|TRBV7-2|TRBJ2-7|14|-
CASSFVRASNEQYF
TGTGCCAGCAGCTTCGTCCGGGCATCCAACGAGCAGTACTTC
>-|TRBV10-3|TRBJ1-5|14|few
CAISESNQGQPQHF
TGTGCCATCAGTGAGTCGAATCAGGGTCAGCCCCAGCATTTT
>-|TRBV14|TRBJ2-1|16|-
CASSQAGPLSSYEQFF
TGTGCCAGCAGCCAAGCAGGACCTCTGAGCTCCTACGAGCAGTTCTTC
>-|TRBV27|TRBJ2-7|15|many
CASSLRQDPSYEQYF
TGTGCCAGCAGTTTACGGCAGGACCCCTCCTACGAGCAGTACTTC
>TRBD1|TRBV20-1|TRBJ2-5|12|-
CSADRVAYVQYF
TGCAGTGCAGACAGGGTAGCCTACGTGCAGTACTTC
>-|TRBV3-1|TRBJ1-1|14|few
CASSPPVQGAEAFF
TGTGCCAGCAGCCCTCCGGTACAAGGAGCTGAAGCTTTCTTT
>TRBD1|TRBV2|TRBJ1-1|17|few
CASSAGQGSRGNTEAFF
TGTGCCAGCAGTGCGGGACAGGGGTCGCGCGGGAACACTGAAGCTTTCTTT
>-|TRBV10-3|TRBJ2-1|14|-
CAISPGQSYNEQFF
TGTGCCATCAGCCCAGGACAGTCCTACAATGAGCAGTTCTTC
>-|TRBV2|TRBJ1-1|14|few
CASSEVGFGTEAFF
TGTGCCAGCAGTGAAGTGGGGTTCGGCACTGAAGCTTTCTTT
>TRBD1|TRBV7-2|TRBJ2-1|15|-
CASKMTGTSYNEQFF
TGTGCCAGCAAAATGACAGGGACCTCCTACAATGAGCAGTTCTTC
>-|TRBV5-1|TRBJ2-1|14|-
CASSRTAMYNEQFF
TGCGCCAGCAGCCGGACGGCGATGTACAATGAGCAGTTCTTC
>-|TRBV20-1|TRBJ2-3|15|-
CSARPLRTRADTQYF
TGCAGTGCTAGACCCCTCAGAACGAGGGCAGATACGCAGTATTTT
>TRBD2|TRBV12-3/TRBV12-4|TRBJ2-7|13|-
CASSFTGGPEQYF
TGTGCCAGCAGTTTCACGGGAGGGCCGGAGCAGTACTTC
>TRBD2|TRBV2|TRBJ2-7|12|few
CASRTSGGEQYF
TGTGCCAGCAGGACTAGCGGGGGCGAGCAGTACTTC
>-|TRBV5-1|TRBJ2-1|14|few
CASSYSIGDNEQFF
TGCGCCAGCTCCTACTCAATAGGCGACAATGAGCAGTTCTTC
>-|TRBV27|TRBJ1-5|13|many
CASSLSQGQPQHF
TGTGCCAGCAGTTTATCGCAGGGGCAGCCCCAGCATTTT
>-|TRBV12-3/TRBV12-4|TRBJ2-3|13|many
CATPDRRTDTQYF
TGTGCCACCCCCGACCGACGCACAGATACGCAGTATTTT
>TRBD1|TRBV27|TRBJ1-1|16|-
CASTLAGTGRGTEAFF
TGTGCCAGCACTCTTGCCGGGACAGGGAGGGGCACTGAAGCTTTCTTT
>TRBD2|TRBV2|TRBJ2-7|14|-
CASSGTSYYNEQYF
TGTGCCAGCAGCGGGACTAGCTATTACAATGAGCAGTACTTC
>-|TRBV21-1|TRBJ2-3|16|few
CASSKRTSGTTDTQYF
TGTGCCAGCAGCAAAAGGACTAGCGGGACCACAGATACGCAGTATTTT
>TRBD1|TRBV5-1|TRBJ1-4|14|many
CASSLDRGDEKLFF
TGCGCCAGCAGCTTGGACAGGGGGGATGAAAAACTGTTTTTT
>-|TRBV29-1|TRBJ2-1|14|few
CSDRAQISYNEQFF
TGCAGCGACAGGGCCCAAATCTCCTACAATGAGCAGTTCTTC
>-|TRBV18|TRBJ2-4|18|few
CASSPQKLNRDHKNIQYF
TGTGCCAGCTCACCACAAAAGCTGAACCGGGACCACAAAAACATTCAGTACTTC
>TRBD1|TRBV10-2|TRBJ1-4|13|few
CASRDRGDEKLFF
TGCGCCAGCAGGGACAGGGGCGATGAAAAACTGTTTTTT
>-|TRBV7-7|TRBJ2-1|16|-
CASSLGLEGPYNEQFF
TGTGCTAGCAGCTTAGGGCTGGAGGGCCCCTACAATGAGCAGTTCTTC
>-|TRBV28|TRBJ2-3|14|few
CASTTPSVTDTQYF
TGTGCCAGCACAACACCTAGCGTCACAGATACGCAGTATTTT
>-|TRBV20-1|TRBJ2-7|14|-
CSARDGGLSYEQYF
TGCAGTGCTAGAGATGGGGGCCTCTCCTACGAGCAGTACTTC
>-|TRBV10-3|TRBJ1-1|15|-
CAISSLGYSNTEAFF
TGTGCCATCTCCTCTCTGGGGTATTCGAACACTGAAGCTTTCTTT
>TRBD2|TRBV3-1|TRBJ2-1|16|-
CASSRSGGSSYNEQFF
TGTGCCAGCAGTCGTAGCGGGGGTAGCTCCTACAATGAGCAGTTCTTC
>-|TRBV20-1|TRBJ2-3|13|few
CSAELARADTQYF
TGCAGTGCTGAGCTAGCGAGGGCAGATACGCAGTATTTT
>-|TRBV18|TRBJ2-5|13|-
CASSARNQETQYF
TGTGCCAGCTCTGCAAGGAACCAAGAGACCCAGTACTTC
>TRBD1|TRBV18|TRBJ2-5|13|many
CASSPGQGETQYF
TGTGCCAGCAGCCCTGGACAGGGAGAGACCCAGTACTTC
>-|TRBV24-1|TRBJ1-5|17|few
CATSDNRDLQGNQPQHF
TGTGCCACCAGTGACAACCGGGACCTTCAAGGCAATCAGCCCCAGCATTTT
>TRBD1|TRBV28|TRBJ1-2|17|few
CASSRTGVISSENGYTF
TGTGCCAGCAGCCGAACAGGGGTCATTTCCAGCGAAAATGGCTACACCTTC
>-|TRBV20-1|TRBJ1-5|13|few
CSALQGPDQPQHF
TGCAGTGCTCTTCAGGGGCCAGATCAGCCCCAGCATTTT
>-|TRBV10-1|TRBJ1-6|13|few
CASKGNRASPLHF
TGCGCCAGCAAGGGGAATCGGGCTTCACCCCTCCACTTT
>-|TRBV28|TRBJ2-3|14|few
CASSSPPSPDTQYF
TGTGCCAGCAGTTCCCCTCCCTCCCCAGATACGCAGTATTTT
>-|TRBV5-1|TRBJ1-2|11|-
CASKDSYGYTF
TGCGCCAGCAAGGATAGCTATGGCTACACCTTC
>-|TRBV5-1|TRBJ1-2|13|many
CASSTVPNYGYTF
TGCGCCAGCAGCACGGTCCCTAACTATGGCTACACCTTC
>TRBD2|TRBV7-2|TRBJ2-1|17|-
CASSLPRTSGSYNEQFF
TGTGCCAGCAGCTTACCCCGGACTAGCGGGAGTTACAATGAGCAGTTCTTC
>TRBD1|TRBV3-1|TRBJ2-1|16|-
CASSYRTGGAYNEQFF
TGTGCCAGCAGCTACAGGACAGGTGGGGCCTACAATGAGCAGTTCTTC
>-|TRBV4-2|TRBJ2-3|14|many
CASSQVPSSDTQYF
TGTGCCAGCAGCCAAGTCCCTAGCTCCGATACGCAGTATTTT
>TRBD2|TRBV11-2|TRBJ2-3|15|few
CASSLGTRITDTQYF
TGTGCCAGCAGCTTAGGGACTAGGATCACAGATACGCAGTATTTT
>-|TRBV6-1|TRBJ1-5|15|-
CASSDTGRSNQPQHF
TGTGCCAGCAGTGATACCGGGCGGAGCAATCAGCCCCAGCATTTT
>-|TRBV11-2|TRBJ2-3|15|-
CASSSRTSSTDTRYF
TGTGCCAGCAGCTCCAGGACTTCTAGCACAGATACGCGGTATTTT
>TRBD1|TRBV6-6|TRBJ1-4|15|-
CASSYPGQGNEKLFF
TGTGCCAGCAGTTACCCGGGACAGGGTAATGAAAAACTGTTTTTT
>-|TRBV12-3/TRBV12-4|TRBJ2-7|15|few
CASREGMSHLYEQYF
TGTGCCAGCAGAGAAGGGATGTCGCACCTCTACGAGCAGTACTTC
>TRBD1|TRBV29-1|TRBJ2-2|15|-
CSVGRQGPQAGELFF
TGCAGCGTTGGGAGACAGGGGCCCCAAGCCGGGGAGCTGTTTTTT
>-|TRBV12-3/TRBV12-4|TRBJ1-1|14|-
CASSLAVDNTEAFF
TGTGCCAGCAGTTTAGCCGTAGACAACACTGAAGCTTTCTTT
>TRBD1|TRBV28|TRBJ2-1|15|-
CASRRQGGTYNEQFF
TGTGCCAGCAGACGACAGGGGGGGACCTACAATGAGCAGTTCTTC
>-|TRBV4-1|TRBJ1-5|13|once
CASSPEVLQPQHF
TGCGCCAGCAGCCCAGAAGTTCTTCAGCCCCAGCATTTT
>-|TRBV7-6|TRBJ2-5|14|few
CASSSAGIVKTQYF
TGTGCCAGCAGCTCCGCAGGGATAGTAAAGACCCAGTACTTC
>-|TRBV20-1|TRBJ2-3|13|few
CSALGQSTDTQYF
TGCAGTGCCTTGGGTCAAAGCACAGATACGCAGTATTTT